This is a list of T cell receptor beta chains from one sample in a study of early T cells in non-severe SARS-CoV-2 infection. TCRdb itself ran the 5' RACE reads through MiXCR, one entry per CDR3 protein. The sample records about 50,000 distinct CDR3 sequences, around 12% being singletons. The sample here was whole blood, taken at baseline. These receptors were obtained from an adult who was a healthcare worker with PCR-confirmed SARS-CoV-2 infection or an uninfected control (not recorded which). Both conserved end residues are part of each CDR3. A D gene is named only where the DNA matches it firmly. Expanded clones get a size class; other rows say once, few or many, or leave the size out.

d_call: -
v_call: TRBV11-2
clone_size: many
j_call: TRBJ2-3
cdr3_aa: CASRPPSTDTQYF
cdr3_nt: TGTGCCAGCCGACCCCCTAGCACAGATACGCAGTATTTT

d_call: -
v_call: TRBV12-3/TRBV12-4
clone_size: -
j_call: TRBJ1-3
cdr3_aa: CASSFDSSTGNTIYF
cdr3_nt: TGTGCCAGCAGTTTCGATAGCTCCACTGGAAACACCATATATTTT

d_call: -
v_call: TRBV21-1
clone_size: -
j_call: TRBJ2-3
cdr3_aa: CASSTGRRRPLCTDTQYF
cdr3_nt: TGTGCCAGCAGCACGGGCAGGAGGAGACCCCTCTGCACAGATACGCAGTATTTT

d_call: TRBD1
v_call: TRBV9
clone_size: few
j_call: TRBJ1-1
cdr3_aa: CASSVGWRQGAEAFF
cdr3_nt: TGTGCCAGCAGCGTAGGCTGGAGACAGGGGGCTGAAGCTTTCTTT

d_call: TRBD2
v_call: TRBV5-1
clone_size: many
j_call: TRBJ2-3
cdr3_aa: CASSLGLAGPTSADTQYF
cdr3_nt: TGCGCCAGCAGCTTGGGACTAGCGGGCCCCACTAGTGCAGATACGCAGTATTTT

d_call: TRBD2
v_call: TRBV20-1
clone_size: -
j_call: TRBJ2-1
cdr3_aa: CSASGGTYNEQFF
cdr3_nt: TGCAGTGCTAGCGGGGGGACCTACAATGAGCAGTTCTTC

d_call: -
v_call: TRBV6-2/TRBV6-3
clone_size: -
j_call: TRBJ2-1
cdr3_aa: CASSWRNSYNEQFF
cdr3_nt: TGTGCCAGCAGTTGGCGAAACTCCTACAATGAGCAGTTCTTC

d_call: -
v_call: TRBV29-1
clone_size: -
j_call: TRBJ2-7
cdr3_aa: CSVPGPFYEQYF
cdr3_nt: TGCAGCGTGCCGGGCCCCTTCTACGAGCAGTACTTC

d_call: -
v_call: TRBV6-1
clone_size: -
j_call: TRBJ2-7
cdr3_aa: CASSQEGNEQYF
cdr3_nt: TGTGCCAGCAGCCAGGAGGGGAACGAGCAGTACTTC

d_call: -
v_call: TRBV20-1
clone_size: few
j_call: TRBJ1-1
cdr3_aa: CSASRQGSLNSEAFF
cdr3_nt: TGCAGTGCTAGCAGGCAGGGGAGTTTGAACTCTGAAGCTTTCTTT

d_call: -
v_call: TRBV2
clone_size: few
j_call: TRBJ2-3
cdr3_aa: CAGRGPTDTQYF
cdr3_nt: TGTGCCGGGAGAGGCCCCACAGATACGCAGTATTTT

d_call: TRBD2
v_call: TRBV11-2
clone_size: -
j_call: TRBJ2-1
cdr3_aa: CASSTYGLAGGNEQFF
cdr3_nt: TGTGCCAGCAGCACGTACGGACTAGCGGGAGGGAATGAGCAGTTCTTC

d_call: -
v_call: TRBV18
clone_size: many
j_call: TRBJ1-2
cdr3_aa: CASSPSARAAGYTF
cdr3_nt: TGTGCCAGCTCACCCTCCGCCAGGGCTGCTGGCTACACCTTC

d_call: -
v_call: TRBV4-3
clone_size: -
j_call: TRBJ2-1
cdr3_aa: CASSQVTNTYNEQFF
cdr3_nt: TGCGCCAGCAGCCAAGTTACCAACACTTACAATGAGCAGTTCTTC

d_call: TRBD1
v_call: TRBV2
clone_size: -
j_call: TRBJ2-3
cdr3_aa: CASRGQGADTQYF
cdr3_nt: TGTGCCAGCAGGGGACAGGGGGCAGATACGCAGTATTTT

d_call: TRBD2
v_call: TRBV6-2/TRBV6-3
clone_size: -
j_call: TRBJ2-3
cdr3_aa: CASRALPGTSAYPRTDTQYF
cdr3_nt: TGTGCCAGCAGGGCCCTCCCGGGGACTAGCGCTTACCCGCGCACAGATACGCAGTATTTT

d_call: TRBD1
v_call: TRBV2
clone_size: -
j_call: TRBJ1-1
cdr3_aa: CASNFQGADTEAFF
cdr3_nt: TGTGCCAGCAATTTTCAGGGGGCAGACACTGAAGCTTTCTTT

d_call: TRBD1
v_call: TRBV4-3
clone_size: few
j_call: TRBJ2-7
cdr3_aa: CASSPSGTGIDEQYF
cdr3_nt: TGCGCCAGCAGTCCTTCCGGGACAGGGATCGACGAGCAGTACTTC

d_call: TRBD2
v_call: TRBV11-2
clone_size: -
j_call: TRBJ2-1
cdr3_aa: CASSLGLAGANEQFF
cdr3_nt: TGTGCCAGCAGCTTAGGACTAGCGGGCGCCAATGAGCAGTTCTTC

d_call: TRBD1
v_call: TRBV11-2
clone_size: few
j_call: TRBJ2-7
cdr3_aa: CASRKDRGWYEQYF
cdr3_nt: TGTGCCAGCAGAAAAGACAGGGGATGGTACGAGCAGTACTTC

d_call: -
v_call: TRBV11-2
clone_size: -
j_call: TRBJ2-5
cdr3_aa: CASSSGRVGETQYF
cdr3_nt: TGTGCCAGCAGCTCCGGACGGGTGGGGGAGACCCAGTACTTC

d_call: -
v_call: TRBV6-2/TRBV6-3
clone_size: few
j_call: TRBJ2-2
cdr3_aa: CASSTQGSGELFF
cdr3_nt: TGTGCCAGCAGTACGCAGGGTTCCGGGGAGCTGTTTTTT

d_call: -
v_call: TRBV28
clone_size: few
j_call: TRBJ2-3
cdr3_aa: CASRQTAPKADTQYF
cdr3_nt: TGTGCCAGCAGACAGACTGCACCTAAGGCAGATACGCAGTATTTT

d_call: -
v_call: TRBV7-9
clone_size: few
j_call: TRBJ2-3
cdr3_aa: CASSSERGGQYTQYF
cdr3_nt: TGTGCCAGCAGCTCCGAAAGAGGCGGACAGTATACGCAGTATTTT

d_call: -
v_call: TRBV3-1
clone_size: many
j_call: TRBJ1-2
cdr3_aa: CASSQGWVDGYTF
cdr3_nt: TGTGCCAGCAGCCAAGGCTGGGTCGATGGCTACACCTTC

d_call: TRBD1
v_call: TRBV10-1
clone_size: -
j_call: TRBJ1-1
cdr3_aa: CASSEPLGRGTGGKNTEAFF
cdr3_nt: TGCGCCAGCAGTGAGCCACTAGGTCGCGGGACAGGCGGAAAGAACACTGAAGCTTTCTTT

d_call: TRBD2
v_call: TRBV5-1
clone_size: -
j_call: TRBJ2-7
cdr3_aa: CASRTPQHGTSGLDEQYF
cdr3_nt: TGCGCCAGCAGAACGCCCCAGCACGGGACTAGCGGGTTAGACGAGCAGTACTTC

d_call: TRBD2
v_call: TRBV28
clone_size: -
j_call: TRBJ2-3
cdr3_aa: CASSPLEVAGWGTQYF
cdr3_nt: TGTGCCAGCAGTCCCCTAGAAGTAGCGGGATGGGGTACGCAGTATTTT

d_call: TRBD2
v_call: TRBV5-1
clone_size: few
j_call: TRBJ2-3
cdr3_aa: CASSLWSGRDGDTQYF
cdr3_nt: TGCGCCAGCAGCTTGTGGAGCGGGAGGGACGGAGATACGCAGTATTTT

d_call: -
v_call: TRBV20-1
clone_size: few
j_call: TRBJ2-7
cdr3_aa: CSASSQGHSYEQYF
cdr3_nt: TGCAGTGCTAGTAGTCAGGGCCACTCCTACGAGCAGTACTTC

d_call: -
v_call: TRBV6-5
clone_size: few
j_call: TRBJ2-5
cdr3_aa: CASSYGDKYQETQYF
cdr3_nt: TGTGCCAGCAGTTACGGGGACAAGTACCAAGAGACCCAGTACTTC

d_call: TRBD2
v_call: TRBV24-1
clone_size: -
j_call: TRBJ2-2
cdr3_aa: CATSGSSGTNTGELFF
cdr3_nt: TGTGCCACCAGTGGTTCTAGCGGGACGAACACCGGGGAGCTGTTTTTT